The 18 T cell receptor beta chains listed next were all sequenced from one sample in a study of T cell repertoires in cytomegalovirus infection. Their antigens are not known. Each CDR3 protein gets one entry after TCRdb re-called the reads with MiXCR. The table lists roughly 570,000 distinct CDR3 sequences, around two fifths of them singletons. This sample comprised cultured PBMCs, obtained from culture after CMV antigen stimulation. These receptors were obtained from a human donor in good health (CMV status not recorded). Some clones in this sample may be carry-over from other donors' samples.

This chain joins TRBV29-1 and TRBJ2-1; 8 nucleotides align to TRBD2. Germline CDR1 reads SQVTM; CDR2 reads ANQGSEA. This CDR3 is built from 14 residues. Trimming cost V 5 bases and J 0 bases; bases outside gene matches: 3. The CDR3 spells CSVPRGVSYNEQFF. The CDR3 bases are TGCAGCGTTCCGCGGGGGGTCTCCTACAATGAGCAGTTCTTC.

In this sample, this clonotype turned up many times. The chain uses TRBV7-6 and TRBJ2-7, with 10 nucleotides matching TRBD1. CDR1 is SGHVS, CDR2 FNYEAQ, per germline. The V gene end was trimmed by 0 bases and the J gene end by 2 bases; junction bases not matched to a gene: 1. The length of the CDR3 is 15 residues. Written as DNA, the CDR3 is TGTGCCAGCAGCTTAGCAGGGACAGGGGCCTACGAGCAGTACTTC. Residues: CASSLAGTGAYEQYF.

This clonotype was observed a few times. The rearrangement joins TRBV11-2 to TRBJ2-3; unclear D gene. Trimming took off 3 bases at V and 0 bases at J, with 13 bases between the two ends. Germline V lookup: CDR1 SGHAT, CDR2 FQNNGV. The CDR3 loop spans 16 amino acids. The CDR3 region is CASSFLRVSSTDTQYF. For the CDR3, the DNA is TGTGCCAGCAGCTTCCTCCGGGTTTCAAGCACAGATACGCAGTATTTT.

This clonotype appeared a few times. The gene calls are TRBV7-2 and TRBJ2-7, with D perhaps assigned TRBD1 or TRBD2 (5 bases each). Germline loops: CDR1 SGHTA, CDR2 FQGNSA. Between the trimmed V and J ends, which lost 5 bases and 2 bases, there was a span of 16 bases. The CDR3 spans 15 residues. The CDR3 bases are TGTGCCAGCAGCCTGAATGGGGACGGCACCTACGAGCAGTACTTC. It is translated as CASSLNGDGTYEQYF.

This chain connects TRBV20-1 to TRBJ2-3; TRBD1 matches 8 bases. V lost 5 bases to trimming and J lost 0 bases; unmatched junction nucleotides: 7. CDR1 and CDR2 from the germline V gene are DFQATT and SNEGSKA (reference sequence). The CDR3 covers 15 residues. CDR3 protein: CSAGRQGTSTDTQYF. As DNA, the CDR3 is TGCAGTGCTGGAAGACAGGGGACAAGCACAGATACGCAGTATTTT.

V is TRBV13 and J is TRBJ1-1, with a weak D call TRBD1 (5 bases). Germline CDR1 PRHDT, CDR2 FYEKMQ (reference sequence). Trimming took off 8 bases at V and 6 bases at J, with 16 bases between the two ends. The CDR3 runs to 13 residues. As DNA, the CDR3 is TGTGCCAGCCAGAGAAGGGGAGGGCCTGAAGCTTTCTTT. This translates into CASQRRGGPEAFF.

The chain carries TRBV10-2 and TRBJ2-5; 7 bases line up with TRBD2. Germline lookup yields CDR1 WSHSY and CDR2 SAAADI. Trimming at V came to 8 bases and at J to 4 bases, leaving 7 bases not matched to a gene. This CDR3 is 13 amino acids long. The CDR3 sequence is CASAELAGETQYF. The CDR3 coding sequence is TGCGCCAGCGCTGAGTTAGCGGGAGAGACCCAGTACTTC.

CDR3 loop: CASAGGGTQYF. The CDR3 DNA sequence: TGTGCCAGCGCGGGGGGCGGGACCCAGTACTTC. The chain carries TRBV7-7 and TRBJ2-5; TRBD2 matches 8 bases. This CDR3 is built from 11 residues. From germline, CDR1 is SSHAT and CDR2 FNYEAQ (reference sequence). J was trimmed by 7 bases and V by 8 bases; bases with no gene match: 3.

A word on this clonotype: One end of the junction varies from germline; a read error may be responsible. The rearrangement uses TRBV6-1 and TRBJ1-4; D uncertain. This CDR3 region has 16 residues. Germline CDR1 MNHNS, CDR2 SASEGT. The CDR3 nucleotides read TGTGCCAGCCATCGGCATAGGAGTACAACTAATGAAAAACCGTTTTTT. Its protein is CASHRHRSTTNEKPFF.

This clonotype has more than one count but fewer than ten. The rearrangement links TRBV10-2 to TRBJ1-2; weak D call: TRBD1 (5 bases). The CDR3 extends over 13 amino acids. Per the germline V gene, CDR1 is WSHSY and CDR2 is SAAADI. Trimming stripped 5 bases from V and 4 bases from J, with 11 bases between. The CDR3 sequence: CASSSGRIYGYTF. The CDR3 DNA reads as TGCGCCAGCAGTTCGGGACGCATCTATGGCTACACCTTC.

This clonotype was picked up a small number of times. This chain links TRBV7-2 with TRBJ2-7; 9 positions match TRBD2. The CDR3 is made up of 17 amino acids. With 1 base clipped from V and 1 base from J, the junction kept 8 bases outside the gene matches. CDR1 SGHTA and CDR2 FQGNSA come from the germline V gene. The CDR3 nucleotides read TGTGCCAGCAGCTTAGTGTTTAGCGGGGGCGCTTCCTACGAGCAGTACTTC. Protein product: CASSLVFSGGASYEQYF.

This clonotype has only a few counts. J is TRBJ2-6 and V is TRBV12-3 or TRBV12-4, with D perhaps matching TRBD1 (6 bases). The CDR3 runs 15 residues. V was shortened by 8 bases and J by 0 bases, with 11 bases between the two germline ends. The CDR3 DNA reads TGTGCCAGCGCAGACAGGTCCTCTGGGGCCAACGTCCTGACTTTC. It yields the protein CASADRSSGANVLTF.

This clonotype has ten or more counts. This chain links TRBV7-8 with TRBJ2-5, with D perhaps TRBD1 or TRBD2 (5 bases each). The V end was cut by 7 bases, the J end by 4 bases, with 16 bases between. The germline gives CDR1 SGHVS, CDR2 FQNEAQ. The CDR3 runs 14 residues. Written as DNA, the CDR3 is TGTGCCAGCACCCAGGGAGTAAACCGAGAGACCCAGTACTTC. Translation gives CASTQGVNRETQYF. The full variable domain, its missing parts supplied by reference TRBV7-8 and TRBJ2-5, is GAGVSQSPRYKVAKRGQDVALRCDPISGHVSLFWYQQALGQGPEFLTYFQNEAQLDKSGLPSDRFFAERPEGSVSTLKIQRTQQEDSAVYLCASTQGVNRETQYFGPGTRLLVL.

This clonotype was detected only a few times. The CDR3 protein is CASSWDRPTPRLNTEAFF. The CDR3 nucleotides read TGTGCCAGCAGCTGGGACAGGCCTACCCCCAGATTGAACACTGAAGCTTTCTTT. V is TRBV6-5 and J is TRBJ1-1; 8 bases agree with TRBD1. Losses at the gene ends were 6 bases for V and 0 bases for J; bases not matched to a gene: 15. The CDR3 sequence is 18 residues long. Germline CDR1 reads MNHEY; CDR2 reads SVGAGI.

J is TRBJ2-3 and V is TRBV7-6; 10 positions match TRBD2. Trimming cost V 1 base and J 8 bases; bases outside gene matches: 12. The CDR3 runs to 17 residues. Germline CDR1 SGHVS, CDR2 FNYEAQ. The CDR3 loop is CASSLGPERGGSGTQYF. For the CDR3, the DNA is TGTGCCAGCAGCTTAGGACCGGAGCGGGGGGGTTCTGGTACGCAGTATTTT. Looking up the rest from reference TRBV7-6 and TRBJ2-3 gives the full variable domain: GAGVSQSPRYKVTKRGQDVALRCDPISGHVSLYWYRQALGQGPEFLTYFNYEAQQDKSGLPNDRFSAERPEGSISTLTIQRTEQRDSAMYRCASSLGPERGGSGTQYFGPGTRLTVL.

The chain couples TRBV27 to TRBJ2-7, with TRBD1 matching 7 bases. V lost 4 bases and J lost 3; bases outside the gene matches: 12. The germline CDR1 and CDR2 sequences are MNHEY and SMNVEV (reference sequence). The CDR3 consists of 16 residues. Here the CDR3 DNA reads TGTGCCAGCAGTTCCGCCATTTCTGACAGGGACTACGAGCAGTACTTC. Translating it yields CASSSAISDRDYEQYF.

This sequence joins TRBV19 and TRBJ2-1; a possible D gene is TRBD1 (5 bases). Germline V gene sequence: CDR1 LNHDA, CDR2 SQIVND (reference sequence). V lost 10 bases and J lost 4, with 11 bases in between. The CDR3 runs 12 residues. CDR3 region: CAIPTVYNEQFF. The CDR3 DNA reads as TGTGCCATCCCGACAGTGTACAATGAGCAGTTCTTC.

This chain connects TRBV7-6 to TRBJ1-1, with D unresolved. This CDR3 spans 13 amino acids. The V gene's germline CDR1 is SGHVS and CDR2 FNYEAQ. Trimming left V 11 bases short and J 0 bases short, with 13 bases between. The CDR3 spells CAGEDGLNTEAFF. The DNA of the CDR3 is TGTGCCGGCGAAGACGGATTGAACACTGAAGCTTTCTTT.